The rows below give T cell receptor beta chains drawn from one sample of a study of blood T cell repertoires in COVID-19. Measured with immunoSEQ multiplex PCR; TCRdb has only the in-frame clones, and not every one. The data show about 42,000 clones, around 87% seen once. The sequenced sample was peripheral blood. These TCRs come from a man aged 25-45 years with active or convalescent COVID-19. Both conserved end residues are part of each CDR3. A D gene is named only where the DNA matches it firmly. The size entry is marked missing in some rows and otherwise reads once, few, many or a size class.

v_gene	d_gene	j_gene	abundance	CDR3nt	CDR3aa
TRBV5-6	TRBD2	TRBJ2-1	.	TGTGCCAGCAGCTTGCAACGGGGGGGCGTGGATGAGCAGTTCTTC	CASSLQRGGVDEQFF
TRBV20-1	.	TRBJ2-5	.	TGCGGTGCTCTTCTAGAGACCCAGTACTTC	CGALLETQYF
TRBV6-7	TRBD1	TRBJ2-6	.	TGTGCCAGCAGTTACTGGGACCGGGACAGGCCCTCTGGGGCCAACGTCCTGACTTTC	CASSYWDRDRPSGANVLTF
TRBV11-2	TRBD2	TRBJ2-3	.	TGTGCCAGCAGCTTCCTTCTAGCGGGAGGCACAGATACGCAGTATTTT	CASSFLLAGGTDTQYF
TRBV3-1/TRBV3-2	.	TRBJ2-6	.	TGTGCCAGCAGCCCGATGTCGGTCTCTGGGGCCAACGTCCTGACTTTC	CASSPMSVSGANVLTF
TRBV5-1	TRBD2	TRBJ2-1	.	TGCGCCAGCAGCAGGACTAGCGGGGGAAATGAGCAGTTCTTC	CASSRTSGGNEQFF
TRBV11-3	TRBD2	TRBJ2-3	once	TGTGCCAGCAGCGGAGGGACTAGCGGGCGACCCCACACAGATACGCAGTATTTT	CASSGGTSGRPHTDTQYF
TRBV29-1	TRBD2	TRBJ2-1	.	TGCAGCGGTTATGGGACTAGCGGGAGTCAGTCCTACAATGAGCAGTTCTTC	CSGYGTSGSQSYNEQFF
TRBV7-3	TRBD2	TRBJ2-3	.	TGTGCCAGCAGCCAAAAGCCGGGACTAGCGGGAGGAGATACGCAGTATTTT	CASSQKPGLAGGDTQYF
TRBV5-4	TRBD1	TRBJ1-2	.	TGTGCCAGCAGCCCTAAGGGGGCGCGTGAGGGCTACACCTTC	CASSPKGAREGYTF
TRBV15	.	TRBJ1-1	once	TGTGCCACCAGCCTAGCCCTGGGGAACACTGAAGCTTTCTTT	CATSLALGNTEAFF
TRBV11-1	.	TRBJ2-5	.	TGTGCCAGCAGCTTAGCGCAGGGCAGGGTGGGCCAAGAGACCCAGTACTTC	CASSLAQGRVGQETQYF
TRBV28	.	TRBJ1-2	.	TGTGCCAGCAGTTCCCCGGGACAAAGTTACTATGGCTACACCTTC	CASSSPGQSYYGYTF
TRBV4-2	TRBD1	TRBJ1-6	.	TGTGCCAGCAGCCAAAGCCCCCGGACAGGGGGTAATTCACCCCTCCACTTT	CASSQSPRTGGNSPLHF
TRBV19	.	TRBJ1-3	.	TGTGCCAGTAGTATGTCAGGGTCCGGAAACACCATATATTTT	CASSMSGSGNTIYF
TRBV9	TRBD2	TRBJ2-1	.	TGTGCCAGCAGCGAACTAGCGGGAGTTTACGATGAGCAGTTCTTC	CASSELAGVYDEQFF
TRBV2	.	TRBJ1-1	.	TGTGCCAGCAGTGAAGATCTAGAGAGGAGGGTGGGCACTGAAGCTTTCTTT	CASSEDLERRVGTEAFF
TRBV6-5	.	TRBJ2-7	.	TGTGCCAGCAAACGGGGAGGCGGTGGCTCCTACGAGCAGTACTTC	CASKRGGGGSYEQYF
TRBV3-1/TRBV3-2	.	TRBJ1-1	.	TGTGCCAGCAGCCAAGGGAGTGGGACTGAAGCTTTCTTT	CASSQGSGTEAFF
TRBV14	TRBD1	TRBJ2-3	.	TGTGCCAGCAGCCAACAGACAGGGAAAACAGATACGCAGTATTTT	CASSQQTGKTDTQYF
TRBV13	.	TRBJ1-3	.	TGTGCCAGCAGCTCACAGGGAATCTCTGGAAACACCATATATTTT	CASSSQGISGNTIYF
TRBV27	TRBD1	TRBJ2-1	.	TGTGCCAGCACCCAAGGTGTACAGGGGCGACTTTTACCCTACAATGAGCAGTTCTTC	CASTQGVQGRLLPYNEQFF
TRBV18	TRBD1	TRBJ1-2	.	TGTGCCAGCTCACCGATAGACAGGGCTTCCTTTCTCGGCTACACCTTC	CASSPIDRASFLGYTF
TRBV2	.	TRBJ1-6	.	TGTGCCAGCAGTGGGGGGCGTAATTCACCCCTCCACTTT	CASSGGRNSPLHF
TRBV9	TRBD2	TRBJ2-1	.	TGTGCCAGCAGCGCCCGGACTAGCGGGGGGGCAAATGAGCAGTTCTTC	CASSARTSGGANEQFF
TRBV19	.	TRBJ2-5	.	TGTGCCAGTCGCCAGGCCGGAGAGACCCAGTACTTC	CASRQAGETQYF
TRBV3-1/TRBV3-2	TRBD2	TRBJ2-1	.	TGTGCCAGCAGCCAAGAAGAAAAGCGGGAGGGCCTCCACAATGAGCAGTTCTTC	CASSQEEKREGLHNEQFF
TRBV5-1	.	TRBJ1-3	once	TGCGCCAGCAGGTCCGGTCTGAGCTCTGGAAACACCATATATTTT	CASRSGLSSGNTIYF
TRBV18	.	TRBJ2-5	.	TGTGCCAGCGGACGGACAGACCAAGAGACCCAGTACTTC	CASGRTDQETQYF
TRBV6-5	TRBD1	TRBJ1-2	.	TGTGCCAGCAGTCCACGGGAGGGGGCCATCTATGGCTACACCTTC	CASSPREGAIYGYTF
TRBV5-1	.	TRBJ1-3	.	TGCGCCAGCAGCTTGGACGGAGCATCTGGAAACACCATATATTTT	CASSLDGASGNTIYF